The sequence of this TCR beta chain was determined in a study of blood T cell repertoires in COVID-19. Study information: PBMCs, B-cell-depleted T cells, or T cells provided the cDNA or gDNA that made up the material.

Germline values: CDR1 SNHLY, CDR2 FYNNEI. The CDR3 extends over 14 amino acids. V dropped 4 bases and J dropped 1 base, with 7 bases sitting between them. This clone was observed once. Original processing notes: Cell counts per sample came from amplifying reference gene primers. Some clones are missing from TCRdb's copy, which holds only in-frame ones; the method was immunoSEQ multiplex PCR. Clone size and the V and J calls come from that table; the DNA yielded D and trimming. The sample carries 150,000 to 200,000 clones, almost 80% recorded once. The receptor was derived from a woman in her 70s with acute or convalescent COVID-19. The sample was peripheral blood. The chain uses TRBV2 and TRBJ2-2; the D gene is possibly TRBD2 (6 bases). The CDR3 loop is CASSGDWNTGELFF. Here the CDR3 DNA reads TGTGCCAGCAGTGGGGACTGGAACACCGGGGAGCTGTTTTTT.